The subject of this entry is one T cell receptor (beta chain). Extracted from the samples, RNA was reverse transcribed into cDNA to serve as the sequencing template. Libraries were prepared by immunoSEQ multiplex PCR; TCRdb keeps only in-frame clonotypes and omits some of them. Among 210,000 or so clones listed, over 60% were seen once. The treatment was: oral pan-JAK inhibitor, 5-10 mg twice daily. These data belong to a study of CD8+ T cells in alopecia areata. The CDR3 loop spans 13 amino acids. J was trimmed by 11 bases and V by 11 bases; bases with no gene match: 15. In germline, CDR1 is LNHDA, CDR2 SQIVND (reference sequence).

Material: CD4+ T cells sorted from blood, obtained at roughly week 45, from a patient treated with tofacitinib. This rearrangement joins TRBV19 to TRBJ1-5, with 7 nucleotides matching TRBD1. The receptor comes from a human donor with alopecia areata. The CDR3 spells CASSDRFDGAQHF. Here the CDR3 DNA reads TGTGCCTCTTCGGACAGGTTCGATGGGGCCCAGCATTTT.